These 28 T cell receptor beta chains share one sample of origin, sequenced in a study of immune heterogeneity within non-small cell lung tumors. Template material comprised bulk tumor genomic DNA at 500 to 650 ng per sample. In surgery, several biopsies were collected from each primary tumor at widely spaced sites. These patients got curative surgery after being newly diagnosed with untreated non-small cell lung cancer. It was a multiplex PCR that amplified TCR beta CDR3, with 32 V and 13 J primers. Using its own MiXCR run on the multiplex PCR reads, TCRdb lists one record per CDR3 protein. The sample carries a few thousand distinct CDR3 sequences, roughly a sixth recorded once. Sequencing used lung tumor tissue. All receptors come from a man aged 35-49 years with non-small cell lung cancer.

This clonotype appeared many times. This chain uses TRBV10-3 with TRBJ2-5; TRBD2 is a possible D gene (6 bases). In germline, CDR1 is ENHRY, CDR2 SYGVKD. Trimming left V 11 bases short and J 5 bases short, with 18 bases between. The CDR3 spans 13 residues. The CDR3 DNA sequence: TGTGCCGCGGGACCGGGATTGGGGGAGACCCAGTACTTC. Residues: CAAGPGLGETQYF.

This clonotype qualifies as medium-sized. The chain links TRBV5-1 to TRBJ2-7, with D uncertain. The CDR3 is 13 amino acids. Germline CDR1 and CDR2: SGHRS and YFSETQ. V lost 2 bases to trimming and J lost 4 bases, with 10 bases between them. This CDR3 is CASSFGDAYEQYF. The CDR3 nucleotides read TGCGCCAGCAGCTTTGGGGATGCGTACGAGCAGTACTTC.

With regard to this clonotype: A read error may explain this, as a much larger clone is one base away. V is TRBV9 and J is TRBJ2-1, with 12 bases lining up with TRBD2. V was pared by 4 bases and J by 7 bases, with 15 bases of the junction left unmatched. This CDR3 spans 18 amino acids. Germline V gene lookup returns CDR1 SGDLS and CDR2 YYNGEE. CDR3 in DNA: TGTGCCAGCAGCATACGGGATTCCCCGGGACTAGCGGGTAATGAGCAGTTCTTC. It translates to CASSIRDSPGLAGNEQFF.

This clonotype is medium-sized within its sample. The V call is TRBV27, the J call TRBJ2-1, with 8 bases fitting TRBD2. Germline V gives CDR1 MNHEY, CDR2 SMNVEV (reference sequence). The CDR3 has 16 amino acids. Trimming cost V 3 bases and J 7 bases; bases outside gene matches: 11. The DNA of the CDR3 is TGTGCCAGCAGTTTTGGGATAGCGGGGACGAAAAATGAGCAGTTCTTC. Translation gives CASSFGIAGTKNEQFF.

This clonotype counts as large. The gene calls are TRBV5-1 and TRBJ2-1; 8 bases match TRBD2. J gave up 9 bases and V 4 bases, and 3 bases lay outside the gene matches. The CDR3 extends over 12 amino acids. The germline V gene encodes CDR1 SGHRS and CDR2 YFSETQ. CDR3 DNA: TGCGCCAGCAGCATAGGGACTAGTGAGCAGTTCTTC. The encoded protein is CASSIGTSEQFF.

This clonotype is medium-sized by share. The V and J genes are TRBV5-1 and TRBJ1-1; tentative D call: TRBD1 (6 bases). Per germline, CDR1 SGHRS and CDR2 YFSETQ. The CDR3 is made up of 15 amino acids. Trimming stripped 4 bases from V and 3 bases from J, with 16 bases between. CDR3 sequence (DNA): TGCGCCAGCAGCCCCGATACAGGGATCGACACTGAAGCTTTCTTT. This sequence encodes CASSPDTGIDTEAFF.

This clonotype was seen at least ten times. V usage is TRBV27 and J usage is TRBJ2-7; D might be TRBD2 (6 bases). V lost 6 bases and J 3 bases, leaving 24 bases between the germline ends. The CDR3 is 17 amino acids. Per germline, CDR1 MNHEY and CDR2 SMNVEV (reference sequence). The CDR3 bases are TGTGCCAGCAGCCCCGCGTCTAGCGCCCGGGCCCTCTACGAGCAGTACTTC. Protein product: CASSPASSARALYEQYF.

This clonotype was detected only a few times. This may stem from a read error, because a much larger clone lies one nucleotide away. The V gene is TRBV6-1, the J gene TRBJ1-2; D gene unclear. Germline CDR1 reads MNHNS; CDR2 reads SASEGT. The CDR3 covers 13 residues. CDR3 in DNA: TGTGCCAGAAGTGAAACAGCTCACCATGGCTACACCTTC. It specifies CARSETAHHGYTF.

Concerning this clonotype itself: It may be a read error: a sequence one base away is much more abundant. The J gene is TRBJ1-4, the V gene TRBV11-2; D is unresolved. CDR1 and CDR2 (germline): SGHAT, FQNNGV. The CDR3 totals 14 residues. CDR3 protein: CASSHGRTSEKLFF. CDR3 DNA: TGTGCCAGCAGCCATGGAAGGACTAGTGAAAAACTGTTTTTT.

This clonotype is medium-sized (0.01 to 0.1%) by share. J is TRBJ2-1 and V is TRBV6-2 or TRBV6-3; a possible D gene is TRBD2 (6 bases). Germline loops: CDR1 MNHEY, CDR2 SVGEGT. The CDR3 runs to 18 residues. V was trimmed by 2 bases and J by 3 bases, leaving 20 bases between them. Written as DNA, the CDR3 is TGTGCCAGCAGTTACCTCGCTTTAGGCGGGGTCCTCTACAATGAGCAGTTCTTC. This translates into CASSYLALGGVLYNEQFF.

By proportion, this clonotype is medium-sized. The DNA for the CDR3 is TGTGCCAGCAGTTTAGGGGGGGCGAGGAAAAAACTGTTTTTT. Its translation: CASSLGGARKKLFF. V is TRBV28 and J is TRBJ1-4, with D possibly TRBD1 on 6 matching bases. This CDR3 is built from 14 residues. V lost 2 bases to trimming and J lost 9 bases, with 13 bases between them. In germline, CDR1 is MDHEN, CDR2 SYDVKM. Full variable domain (outside the CDR3, taken from reference TRBV28 and TRBJ1-4): DVKVTQSSRYLVKRTGEKVFLECVQDMDHENMFWYRQDPGLGLRLIYFSYDVKMKEKGDIPEGYSVSREKKERFSLILESASTNQTSMYLCASSLGGARKKLFFGSGTQLSVL.

This clonotype was seen many times. The chain employs TRBV6-2 or TRBV6-3 and TRBJ2-2; D remains ambiguous. The ends were cut back, 6 bases at V and 7 bases at J, with 3 bases in the middle. Per the germline V gene, CDR1 is MNHEY and CDR2 is SVGEGT. The CDR3 loop spans 10 amino acids. The CDR3, as DNA: TGTGCCAGCAGCCGCGGGGAGCTGTTTTTT. Protein product: CASSRGELFF.

This clonotype has ten or more counts. This chain uses TRBV28 with TRBJ1-4, with D maybe TRBD1 (6 bases). Trimming stripped 6 bases from V and 4 bases from J, with 18 bases between. Germline V CDR1 and CDR2: MDHEN, SYDVKM. CDR3 length: 16 amino acids. The CDR3 reads CASSPGFQGNNEKLFF. CDR3 sequence (DNA): TGTGCCAGCAGCCCGGGTTTTCAGGGGAATAATGAAAAACTGTTTTTT.

This clonotype ranks as medium-sized (0.01 to 0.1%). This chain links TRBV28 with TRBJ1-2, with D possibly TRBD1 on 5 matching bases. The CDR3 loop spans 14 amino acids. In germline, CDR1 is MDHEN, CDR2 SYDVKM. V was shortened by 4 bases and J by 8 bases, with 17 bases between the two germline ends. The CDR3 is CASSWGVSMYGYTF. The CDR3 DNA follows: TGTGCCAGCAGTTGGGGGGTATCGATGTACGGCTACACCTTC.

V is TRBV28 and J is TRBJ2-1, with 7 bases fitting TRBD2. The length of the CDR3 is 15 residues. The V and J ends lost 9 bases and 7 bases, in that order; junction bases with no gene match: 15. Germline assignment: CDR1 MDHEN and CDR2 SYDVKM. The CDR3 DNA reads as TGTGCCAGTAAGGTCGCGGGAGTTTTCTCAAATGAGCAGTTCTTC. Its translation: CASKVAGVFSNEQFF.

This clonotype is medium-sized. DNA for the CDR3: TGTGCCATCTCGGCGGGACAGGTGAATCAGCCCCAGCATTTT. Its protein product is CAISAGQVNQPQHF. The gene calls are TRBV10-3 and TRBJ1-5; 8 bases agree with TRBD1. V lost 8 bases, J lost 4 bases, and 7 bases stayed unmatched. CDR1 and CDR2 (germline): ENHRY, SYGVKD. This CDR3 has 14 residues.

Many counts were recorded for this clonotype. V is TRBV6-1 and J is TRBJ2-1; perhaps TRBD1 as D (5 bases). The V end was cut by 5 bases, the J end by 10 bases, with 15 bases between. In germline, CDR1 is MNHNS, CDR2 SASEGT. This CDR3 is built from 13 residues. The CDR3, as DNA: TGTGCCAGCAGTCTCATCGGGCAGGGCGAGCAGTTCTTC. This sequence encodes CASSLIGQGEQFF.

This clonotype was observed at least ten times. This rearrangement joins TRBV7-9 to TRBJ1-1, with a weak D call TRBD1 (6 bases). The CDR3 spans 16 residues. Germline loops: CDR1 SEHNR, CDR2 FQNEAQ (reference sequence). V was pared by 4 bases and J by 0 bases, with 15 bases between. CDR3 sequence (DNA): TGTGCCAGCAGCTCAGACAGGAGATTCATGAACACTGAAGCTTTCTTT. It encodes CASSSDRRFMNTEAFF. Full variable domain (remainder filled in from reference TRBV7-9 and TRBJ1-1): DTGVSQNPRHKITKRGQNVTFRCDPISEHNRLYWYRQTLGQGPEFLTYFQNEAQLEKSRLLSDRFSAERPKGSFSTLEIQRTEQGDSAMYLCASSSDRRFMNTEAFFGQGTRLTVV.

This clonotype rates as medium-sized. The gene calls are TRBV7-2 and TRBJ2-1; no clear D. This CDR3 is 13 amino acids long. V was trimmed by 2 bases and J by 2 bases, leaving 4 bases between them. Germline CDR1 SGHTA, CDR2 FQGNSA. In DNA form, the CDR3 reads TGTGCCAGCAGCTTAACAGCCTACAATGAGCAGTTCTTC. Translating it yields CASSLTAYNEQFF.

This clonotype was picked up many times. The chain uses TRBV2 and TRBJ1-2; D is undetermined. CDR3 length equals 11 residues. CDR1 and CDR2 (germline): SNHLY, FYNNEI. V was pared by 7 bases and J by 8 bases, with 11 bases between. CDR3: CASTGPPGYTF. CDR3 DNA: TGTGCCAGCACCGGGCCCCCGGGCTACACCTTC.

Relative to its sample, this clonotype is medium-sized. V is TRBV6-1 and J is TRBJ1-1; TRBD1 aligns across 8 bases. The ends lost 6 bases at V and 5 bases at J; junction bases unmatched: 17. This CDR3 has 17 amino acids. Germline V lookup: CDR1 MNHNS, CDR2 SASEGT. The CDR3 region is CASRPAGTGGVGTEAFF. The CDR3 DNA follows: TGTGCCAGCAGACCCGCCGGGACAGGAGGAGTTGGGACTGAAGCTTTCTTT.

This clonotype is medium-sized in the sample. CDR3 in amino acids: CASTPDRGYTGELFF. CDR3 coding DNA: TGTGCCAGCACCCCGGACAGGGGTTACACCGGGGAGCTGTTTTTT. This chain connects TRBV7-2 to TRBJ2-2; 9 nucleotides match TRBD1. Looked up from germline, CDR1 is SGHTA and CDR2 is FQGNSA. The CDR3 sequence is 15 residues long. V dropped 7 bases and J dropped 3; count of bases not matched to a gene: 6.

This clonotype is medium-sized (0.01 to 0.1%) within its sample. The V gene is TRBV27, the J gene TRBJ2-1; 7 bases agree with TRBD1. Trimming removed 5 bases from V and 7 bases from J; junction bases left unmatched: 5. CDR3 length: 13 amino acids. Germline CDR1 reads MNHEY; CDR2 reads SMNVEV (reference sequence). CDR3 nucleotide sequence: TGTGCCAGCAGTGCGACAGGGACGAATGAGCAGTTCTTC. Translated, it gives CASSATGTNEQFF.

With regard to this clonotype: One base away lies a much larger clone, so this may be a sequencing read error. V and J are TRBV6-1 and TRBJ1-2; TRBD1 might be the D (6 bases). CDR3 length equals 12 residues. Between the trimmed V and J ends, which lost 8 bases and 8 bases, there was a span of 15 bases. Germline CDR1 is MNHNS and CDR2 is SASEGT. CDR3: CASGGGGGGYTF. DNA of the CDR3: TGTGCCAGCGGGGGGGGGGGGGGCGGCTACACCTTC.

This clonotype is classed as medium-sized. The CDR3 sequence is CASSLVLAGAKDTQYF. In DNA form, the CDR3 reads TGCGCCAGCAGCTTGGTCCTAGCGGGGGCCAAAGATACGCAGTATTTT. The rearrangement uses TRBV5-1 and TRBJ2-3; 10 nucleotides match TRBD2. After removal of 0 bases from V and 5 bases from J, the junction contained 6 bases not matched to a gene. The CDR3 spans 16 residues. Germline V CDR1 and CDR2: SGHRS, YFSETQ.

This clonotype qualifies as medium-sized (0.01 to 0.1%). The V call is TRBV4-2, the J call TRBJ2-6, with 7 bases that match TRBD2. V lost 0 bases and J lost 2; bases outside the gene matches: 1. CDR1 LGHNA and CDR2 YNFKEQ come from the germline V gene. The CDR3 contains 16 residues. CDR3 nucleotides: TGTGCCAGCAGCCAAGATGGGGGGGCTGGGGCCAACGTCCTGACTTTC. Translated: CASSQDGGAGANVLTF.

Within the sample, this clonotype is medium-sized. The CDR3: CASSVNNSPLHF. For the CDR3, the DNA is TGTGCCAGTAGTGTTAATAATTCACCCCTCCACTTT. The rearrangement links TRBV19 to TRBJ1-6; no clear D. The CDR3 consists of 12 residues. Trimming shortened V by 5 bases and J by 5 bases, and 4 bases separated the two germline ends. Germline CDR1 reads LNHDA; CDR2 reads SQIVND (reference sequence).

For this clonotype: This clone may be a read error of a much larger clone one base away. V is TRBV15 and J is TRBJ2-1, with D unresolved. The CDR3 contains 13 residues. V was pared by 6 bases and J by 8 bases, with 14 bases between. Germline CDR1 LNHNV, CDR2 YYDKDF (reference sequence). CDR3 sequence: CATRIKKGYEQFF. CDR3 nucleotides: TGTGCCACCAGAATTAAGAAGGGCTATGAGCAGTTCTTC.